This T cell receptor beta chain was identified during a study of identifying expanded T cells in peripheral blood. Points from the study as a whole: Across healthy donors, higher total template counts meant significantly greater two-week count variance. Differentially abundant clones: roughly 1.2 between replicates, about 16 at two to three weeks, under 25 at four.

Method: immunoSEQ multiplex PCR; TCRdb's copy keeps in-frame clones and lacks some. The table lists more than 90,000 clones, around nine tenths of them singletons. During the collection period, no donor immune events like infections were recorded. This clone has a single count. Its antigen is unknown. With 1 base removed from V and 5 bases from J, the gap between germline ends came to 8 bases. The CDR3 has 14 amino acids. CDR1 and CDR2 from the germline V gene are SGHTA and FQGNSA. Specimen: blood. The rearrangement joins TRBV7-2 to TRBJ2-2; possibly TRBD1 for D (5 bases). This sequence originates from a person aged 18-69 years in good health. The CDR3 nucleotides are TGTGCCAGCAGCTTAGATAGGGGAACCGGGGAGCTGTTTTTT. This sequence encodes CASSLDRGTGELFF.